Presented here are 23 T cell receptor beta chains from one specimen sequenced in a study of T cells and copy number aberrations in small-cell lung cancer. Clones were sequenced by immunoSEQ multiplex PCR, and TCRdb holds only the in-frame ones, with some missing. The sample gives about 9,600 clones, almost 80% of which show up once; under 35% is in the top ten. Specimen: normal tissue next to the tumor. These TCRs come from a man between 60 and 75 years old with small cell lung cancer.

The V call is TRBV7-2, the J call TRBJ1-2; TRBD1 agrees at 9 bases. V dropped 5 bases and J dropped 8; count of bases not matched to a gene: 6. From germline, CDR1 is SGHTA and CDR2 FQGNSA. The CDR3 is 13 residues long. The CDR3 nucleotides are TGTGCCAGCAGCCTAGGGACAGGGAGAGGCTACACCTTC. Amino acids: CASSLGTGRGYTF.

The chain is built from TRBV18 and TRBJ2-7, with 11 bases matching TRBD1. The CDR3 is made up of 16 amino acids. Trimming cost V 3 bases and J 8 bases; bases outside gene matches: 12. Germline V gives CDR1 KGHSH, CDR2 LQKENI. CDR3 DNA: TGTGCCAGCTCACCCGAACTGGTTAGGACAGGGGGCAAGCAGTACTTC. Its translation is CASSPELVRTGGKQYF.

The chain carries TRBV19 and TRBJ2-3, with D uncertain. Germline assignment: CDR1 LNHDA and CDR2 SQIVND (reference sequence). Trimming cost V 4 bases and J 2 bases, with 13 bases left between them. CDR3 length equals 15 residues. In nucleotides, the CDR3 is TGTGCCAGTAGTAGCTGGACGGAGAACACAGATACGCAGTATTTT. Its protein product is CASSSWTENTDTQYF. The full variable domain, with the rest looked up from reference TRBV19 and TRBJ2-3, is DGGITQSPKYLFRKEGQNVTLSCEQNLNHDAMYWYRQDPGQGLRLIYYSQIVNDFQKGDIAEGYSVSREKKESFPLTVTSAQKNPTAFYLCASSSWTENTDTQYFGPGTRLTVL.

The rearrangement joins TRBV19 to TRBJ2-5, with D possibly matching TRBD1 (5 bases). The CDR3 runs 14 residues. CDR1 LNHDA and CDR2 SQIVND come from the germline V gene (reference sequence). V was clipped by 5 bases and J by 1 base, with 11 bases between them. Written as DNA, the CDR3 is TGTGCCAGTAGTCCGCGGACACTCCAAGAGACCCAGTACTTC. Its translation is CASSPRTLQETQYF.

The genes are TRBV9 and TRBJ2-2; D is ambiguous. V lost 4 bases to trimming and J lost 5 bases, with 12 bases between them. Germline V gives CDR1 SGDLS, CDR2 YYNGEE. The CDR3 runs to 14 residues. The CDR3 nucleotides are TGTGCCAGCAGCCATCTTAGCATTACCGGGGAGCTGTTTTTT. It translates to CASSHLSITGELFF.

This chain connects TRBV5-1 to TRBJ1-2; perhaps TRBD1 as D (6 bases). The V end was cut by 6 bases, the J end by 6 bases, with 18 bases between. CDR1 and CDR2 (germline): SGHRS, YFSETQ. This CDR3 spans 14 amino acids. CDR3 sequence reads: CASKDRSVTHGYTF. CDR3 nucleotide sequence: TGCGCCAGCAAGGACAGAAGCGTCACTCATGGCTACACCTTC.

The gene calls are TRBV20-1 and TRBJ2-1; no clear D. CDR1 and CDR2 from the germline V gene are DFQATT and SNEGSKA (reference sequence). The CDR3 is 10 amino acids. Trimming shortened V by 7 bases and J by 10 bases, and 11 bases separated the two germline ends. The CDR3, as DNA: TGCAGTGTGGAGTATGGCGAGCAGTTCTTC. Translated: CSVEYGEQFF.

The CDR3 reads CASSQNRGQTQYF. CDR3 nucleotide sequence: TGTGCCAGCAGCCAGAACAGGGGGCAGACCCAGTACTTC. The chain recombines TRBV14 with TRBJ2-5; 9 nucleotides match TRBD1. Losses at the gene ends were 3 bases for V and 6 bases for J; bases not matched to a gene: 2. The CDR3 has 13 amino acids. Germline V CDR1 and CDR2: SGHDN, FVKESK.

V gene TRBV2 combines with J gene TRBJ1-1; no clear D gene. Germline CDR1 and CDR2: SNHLY and FYNNEI. The CDR3 totals 14 residues. The V end was cut by 2 bases, the J end by 1 base, with 8 bases between. The CDR3 nucleotides are TGTGCCAGCAGTGAACTGATGGAGAACACTGAAGCTTTCTTT. Its translation is CASSELMENTEAFF. Full variable domain (rest looked up from reference TRBV2 and TRBJ1-1): EPEVTQTPSHQVTQMGQEVILRCVPISNHLYFYWYRQILGQKVEFLVSFYNNEISEKSEIFDDQFSVERPDGSNFTLKIRSTKLEDSAMYFCASSELMENTEAFFGQGTRLTVV.

The V call is TRBV19, the J call TRBJ1-2; TRBD1 agrees at 12 bases. The length of the CDR3 is 19 residues. Losses at the gene ends were 6 bases for V and 4 bases for J; bases not matched to a gene: 18. Germline values: CDR1 LNHDA, CDR2 SQIVND (reference sequence). The CDR3 sequence: CASRPFSGGDRGQVYGYTF. The CDR3 nucleotides are TGTGCCAGTAGACCATTCTCTGGGGGGGACAGGGGGCAAGTCTATGGCTACACCTTC.

This clone was picked up a small number of times. This sequence joins TRBV2 and TRBJ1-1; D perhaps matches TRBD1 (6 bases). The V end was cut by 5 bases, the J end by 2 bases, with 12 bases between. The CDR3 extends over 14 amino acids. The germline V gene has CDR1 SNHLY and CDR2 FYNNEI. The DNA for the CDR3 is TGTGCCAGCAGTCTCCAGGGGCCCAACACTGAAGCTTTCTTT. It yields the protein CASSLQGPNTEAFF.

The gene calls are TRBV27 and TRBJ2-1; maybe TRBD2 (6 bases). The CDR3 is 12 amino acids. V was clipped by 6 bases and J by 7 bases, with 10 bases between them. The germline gives CDR1 MNHEY, CDR2 SMNVEV (reference sequence). The CDR3 nucleotides are TGTGCCAGCAGCCCAGGGAGGAATGAGCAGTTCTTC. Translation gives CASSPGRNEQFF.

J is TRBJ2-1 and V is TRBV7-8; D possibly corresponds to TRBD2 (8 bases). Trimming left V 5 bases short and J 4 bases short, with 18 bases between. Germline V gives CDR1 SGHVS, CDR2 FQNEAQ. The CDR3 totals 16 residues. The CDR3 DNA reads TGTGCCAGCAGCCCCGGGGGGGACAGAAGATACAATGAGCAGTTCTTC. It specifies CASSPGGDRRYNEQFF.

The chain links TRBV28 to TRBJ2-7, with 8 bases lining up with TRBD2. The CDR3 spans 14 residues. CDR1 and CDR2 (germline): MDHEN, SYDVKM. V lost 7 bases, J lost 3 bases, and 8 bases stayed unmatched. The CDR3 DNA reads as TGTGCCAGCAATACTCAGGCGGGAGGCTACGAGCAGTACTTC. It specifies CASNTQAGGYEQYF. The full variable domain, its missing parts supplied by reference TRBV28 and TRBJ2-7, is DVKVTQSSRYLVKRTGEKVFLECVQDMDHENMFWYRQDPGLGLRLIYFSYDVKMKEKGDIPEGYSVSREKKERFSLILESASTNQTSMYLCASNTQAGGYEQYFGPGTRLTVT.

The chain recombines TRBV2 with TRBJ1-5; tentatively, D is TRBD1 (6 bases). CDR1 is SNHLY and CDR2 is FYNNEI in the germline V gene. The V end lost 5 bases, the J end lost 2 bases, and 13 bases lay between the germline ends. The CDR3 sequence is 15 residues long. The CDR3: CASSWGRGRNQPQHF. As DNA, the CDR3 is TGTGCCAGCAGTTGGGGGCGGGGCCGCAATCAGCCCCAGCATTTT.

This clone has a handful of counts. The V and J genes are TRBV6-5 and TRBJ1-2; TRBD1 might be the D (5 bases). The germline V gene encodes CDR1 MNHEY and CDR2 SVGAGI. CDR3 length equals 13 residues. V lost 7 bases and J lost 8, with 17 bases in between. The CDR3 here is CASIPRGAGGYTF. For the CDR3, the DNA is TGTGCCAGCATCCCTCGAGGGGCTGGAGGCTACACCTTC.

The chain employs TRBV7-9 and TRBJ1-1; 9 bases fit TRBD1. Per the germline V gene, CDR1 is SEHNR and CDR2 is FQNEAQ (reference sequence). V was pared by 5 bases and J by 11 bases, with 9 bases of the junction left unmatched. The CDR3 length is 13 residues. The CDR3 region has the DNA TGTGCCAGCAGCATATCAGGGGACAGGGCCGCTTTCTTT. Residues: CASSISGDRAAFF. Variable domain in full (rest from reference TRBV7-9 and TRBJ1-1): DTGVSQNPRHKITKRGQNVTFRCDPISEHNRLYWYRQTLGQGPEFLTYFQNEAQLEKSRLLSDRFSAERPKGSFSTLEIQRTEQGDSAMYLCASSISGDRAAFFGQGTRLTVV.

This clone was detected once. The J gene is TRBJ1-1, the V gene TRBV29-1; D unresolved. V lost 6 bases and J lost 4, with 9 bases in between. CDR1 and CDR2 from the germline V gene are SQVTM and ANQGSEA. The CDR3 extends over 11 amino acids. CDR3 nucleotides: TGCAGCGTAAGTAGGCGCACTGAAGCTTTCTTT. Its protein product is CSVSRRTEAFF.

The rearrangement links TRBV7-9 to TRBJ2-7; 10 bases are shared with TRBD1. Looked up from germline, CDR1 is SEHNR and CDR2 is FQNEAQ (reference sequence). J gave up 2 bases and V 5 bases, and 3 bases lay outside the gene matches. The CDR3 runs 14 residues. CDR3 sequence reads: CASSRDRGTYEQYF. Written as DNA, the CDR3 is TGTGCCAGCAGCCGGGACAGGGGAACCTACGAGCAGTACTTC. The entire variable domain, with the rest obtained from reference TRBV7-9 and TRBJ2-7, is as follows: DTGVSQNPRHKITKRGQNVTFRCDPISEHNRLYWYRQTLGQGPEFLTYFQNEAQLEKSRLLSDRFSAERPKGSFSTLEIQRTEQGDSAMYLCASSRDRGTYEQYFGPGTRLTVT.

The chain couples TRBV11-3 to TRBJ2-3; D perhaps matches TRBD2 (5 bases). V lost 1 base and J lost 1, with 9 bases in between. The CDR3 spans 15 residues. CDR1 and CDR2 (germline): SGHNT, YENEEA. The CDR3: CASSLGGAGTDTQYF. The CDR3 DNA reads as TGTGCCAGCAGCTTAGGGGGAGCTGGCACAGATACGCAGTATTTT.

This clone was observed a single time. CDR3 bases: TGTGCCAGCAGCTTAGCCGGGGCGGGAGAGGAGACCCAGTACTTC. It codes for CASSLAGAGEETQYF. The chain couples TRBV11-2 to TRBJ2-5, with 7 bases matching TRBD2. The CDR3 loop spans 15 amino acids. With V trimmed by 1 base and J by 5 bases, 7 bases remained unmatched. CDR1 and CDR2 (germline): SGHAT, FQNNGV.

The chain carries TRBV14 and TRBJ1-2; a weak D match, TRBD1 (6 bases). Germline V gives CDR1 SGHDN, CDR2 FVKESK. V was shortened by 4 bases and J by 5 bases, with 8 bases between the two germline ends. CDR3 size: 12 residues. The CDR3 here is CASSRDTYGYTF. DNA for the CDR3: TGTGCCAGCAGCCGGGACACATATGGCTACACCTTC.

This chain links TRBV5-1 with TRBJ2-3; 7 bases fit TRBD2. The V gene end was trimmed by 5 bases and the J gene end by 4 bases; junction bases not matched to a gene: 7. The CDR3 has 14 residues. CDR1 SGHRS and CDR2 YFSETQ come from the germline V gene. The CDR3 DNA is TGCGCCAGCAGAGACTCTAGCGGCCCAGATACGCAGTATTTT. The encoded protein is CASRDSSGPDTQYF.